These 32 T cell receptor beta chains came from one sample sequenced in a study of beta chain features in type 1 diabetes. TCRB transcripts that were expressed got sequenced, as all of the isolated RNA had been reverse transcribed. Repertoires were generated with immunoSEQ multiplex PCR, while TCRdb's copy carries only in-frame clones and drops some. The table records hundreds of thousands of clones, 15% to 20% of them present only once. Input material: naive CD4+ T cells from blood. The receptors derive from a young woman in good health.

The table lists this clone with a few counts. J is TRBJ2-1 and V is TRBV2; the match to TRBD1 covers 12 bases. In germline, CDR1 is SNHLY, CDR2 FYNNEI. There are 14 residues in the CDR3. With 6 bases clipped from V and 9 bases from J, the junction kept 6 bases outside the gene matches. CDR3 sequence: CASRRDRGRGEQFF. The CDR3 nucleotides are TGTGCCAGCAGAAGGGACAGGGGGCGAGGTGAGCAGTTCTTC.

This clone was detected a few times. The CDR3, as DNA: TGCGCCAGCAGCCCGATAGCGGGAGTGTCTGACGGGGAGCTGTTTTTT. Its protein is CASSPIAGVSDGELFF. The chain couples TRBV5-1 to TRBJ2-2, with 9 bases identical to TRBD2. CDR3 length: 16 amino acids. V lost 4 bases to trimming and J lost 7 bases; unmatched junction nucleotides: 11. Germline V gene data show CDR1 as SGHRS and CDR2 as YFSETQ.

The chain uses TRBV10-3 and TRBJ1-6, with unresolved D. Trimming shortened V by 2 bases and J by 7 bases, and 12 bases separated the two germline ends. Germline lookup yields CDR1 ENHRY and CDR2 SYGVKD. The CDR3 spans 15 residues. For the CDR3, the DNA is TGTGCCATCAGTGAGAGTCGGGGTGAGAATTCACCCCTCCACTTT. This gives the protein CAISESRGENSPLHF.

The chain links TRBV7-2 to TRBJ1-4; D gene uncertain. Trimming took off 2 bases at V and 8 bases at J, with 12 bases between the two ends. This CDR3 region has 14 residues. CDR1 SGHTA and CDR2 FQGNSA come from the germline V gene. The DNA for the CDR3 is TGTGCCAGCAGCTTAAGTCAGGCGGTGGAAAAACTGTTTTTT. Its translation is CASSLSQAVEKLFF.

This clone was recorded a few times. In DNA, the CDR3 is TGTGCCAGCAGAGGACCGGGGACTAGCGGCTACAATGAGCAGTTCTTC. It yields the protein CASRGPGTSGYNEQFF. The V gene is TRBV28, the J gene TRBJ2-1, with TRBD2 matching over 11 bases. Germline values: CDR1 MDHEN, CDR2 SYDVKM. This CDR3 is built from 16 residues. Trimming took 6 bases from V and 3 from J; bases not matched to a gene: 7.

V and J are TRBV28 and TRBJ2-1, with unresolved D. The V gene's germline CDR1 is MDHEN and CDR2 SYDVKM. The CDR3 is made up of 16 amino acids. Trimming left V 3 bases short and J 1 base short, with 13 bases between. As DNA, the CDR3 is TGTGCCAGCAGTTTGTCCCGTAGCAGTTCCTACAATGAGCAGTTCTTC. Protein: CASSLSRSSSYNEQFF.

The chain links TRBV4-2 to TRBJ2-7; no clear D gene. The CDR3 spans 17 residues. Trimming took off 5 bases at V and 2 bases at J, with 22 bases between the two ends. Germline assignment: CDR1 LGHNA and CDR2 YNFKEQ. The CDR3 DNA is TGTGCCAGCAGCTTCATGAGAAACAGTAACCAAGCCTACGAGCAGTACTTC. Translated, it gives CASSFMRNSNQAYEQYF.

Only a few counts were recorded for this clone. This rearrangement joins TRBV7-9 to TRBJ2-7; 7 nucleotides align to TRBD2. Germline values: CDR1 SEHNR, CDR2 FQNEAQ (reference sequence). With V trimmed by 3 bases and J by 4 bases, 6 bases remained unmatched. The CDR3 spans 14 residues. The CDR3: CASSFHGRKYEQYF. In DNA, the CDR3 is TGTGCCAGCAGCTTTCACGGGAGGAAGTACGAGCAGTACTTC.

CDR3: CASSTSLGQAYQETQYF. CDR3 coding DNA: TGTGCCAGCAGCACCAGCCTTGGGCAGGCATACCAAGAGACCCAGTACTTC. V and J are TRBV7-8 and TRBJ2-5; D not certain. In germline, CDR1 is SGHVS, CDR2 FQNEAQ. V shed 5 bases and J shed 0 bases, with 19 bases lying between them. CDR3 length equals 17 residues.

This clone was detected a few times. This chain links TRBV7-3 with TRBJ2-1; D is possibly TRBD1 (5 bases). The CDR3 sequence is 14 residues long. Trimming left V 2 bases short and J 6 bases short, with 11 bases between. Germline lookup yields CDR1 SGHTA and CDR2 FQGTGA. CDR3 sequence: CASSLAVTANEQFF. The CDR3 DNA follows: TGTGCCAGCAGCTTAGCGGTGACAGCCAATGAGCAGTTCTTC.

The CDR3 nucleotides are TGTGCCAGCAACCCGGGACAGACGAACACCGGGGAGCTGTTTTTT. Encoded protein: CASNPGQTNTGELFF. The rearrangement joins TRBV6-5 to TRBJ2-2; 7 positions match TRBD1. The germline gives CDR1 MNHEY, CDR2 SVGAGI. Unmatched junction bases numbered 5, after V lost 7 bases and J lost 0 bases. The CDR3 length is 15 residues.

The rearrangement uses TRBV7-6 and TRBJ2-5; D is perhaps TRBD1 (5 bases). The germline gives CDR1 SGHVS, CDR2 FNYEAQ. V lost 5 bases and J 5 bases, leaving 18 bases between the germline ends. The CDR3 spans 15 residues. For the CDR3, the DNA is TGTGCCAGCAGCATCAGGACACACGGATGGGAGACCCAGTACTTC. Amino acids: CASSIRTHGWETQYF.

A few counts support this clone. The chain carries TRBV7-3 and TRBJ2-3; 13 nucleotides match TRBD2. V shed 5 bases, J shed 7 bases, and the junction held 9 bases outside the gene matches. The CDR3 sequence is 16 residues long. Germline V gives CDR1 SGHTA, CDR2 FQGTGA. For the CDR3, the DNA is TGTGCCAGCAGCGCCAAGGCCGGGACTAGCGGGAATACGCAGTATTTT. Amino acids: CASSAKAGTSGNTQYF.

This rearrangement joins TRBV6-6 to TRBJ1-1; a possible D gene is TRBD1 (5 bases). The V and J ends lost 2 bases and 8 bases respectively, with 9 bases between them. The CDR3 length is 12 residues. Germline assignment: CDR1 MNHNY and CDR2 SVGAGI (reference sequence). CDR3 DNA: TGTGCCAGCAGTTACATAGGGGACGAAGCTTTCTTT. Amino acid sequence: CASSYIGDEAFF.

The sample holds a few counts of this clone. V and J are TRBV7-2 and TRBJ2-3, with 7 bases identical to TRBD1. Germline trimming cut 3 bases from V and 2 bases from J; bases unmatched to any gene: 8. The CDR3 length is 16 residues. Germline V gene data show CDR1 as SGHTA and CDR2 as FQGNSA. The CDR3, as DNA: TGTGCCAGCAGCTTGTTCCCCAGGGGGTACACAGATACGCAGTATTTT. Amino acid sequence: CASSLFPRGYTDTQYF.

CDR3 nucleotide sequence: TGTGCCAGCAGCGAAGGGACAGTGGGTGAAAAACTGTTTTTT. Residues: CASSEGTVGEKLFF. The V call is TRBV5-6, the J call TRBJ1-4, with 7 bases lining up with TRBD1. Losses at the gene ends were 4 bases for V and 7 bases for J; bases not matched to a gene: 7. Germline V gene data show CDR1 as SGHDT and CDR2 as YYEEEE. The length of the CDR3 is 14 residues.

This clone was seen a handful of times. One end of the junction varies from germline; a read error may be responsible. The chain carries TRBV7-9 and TRBJ2-3; D uncertain. This CDR3 is 9 amino acids long. Per the germline V gene, CDR1 is SEHNR and CDR2 is FQNEAQ (reference sequence). The CDR3 sequence: CASSLRAQF. The CDR3 DNA follows: TGTGCCAGCAGCTTACGCGCCCAGTTT.

V usage is TRBV5-4 and J usage is TRBJ2-7; 10 bases align to TRBD2. Germline CDR1 and CDR2: SGHNT and YYREEE (reference sequence). With V trimmed by 1 base and J by 6 bases, 10 bases remained unmatched. The CDR3 is 16 residues long. The CDR3 here is CASSLSSGRAIGEQYF. CDR3 in DNA: TGTGCCAGCAGCTTGTCCAGCGGGAGGGCCATAGGCGAGCAGTACTTC.

The CDR3 DNA reads as TGTGCCAGCAGCATGGAGGGCAGGGCTGGCTACACCTTC. It codes for CASSMEGRAGYTF. This chain links TRBV6-1 with TRBJ1-2; D possibly corresponds to TRBD1 (5 bases). The CDR3 contains 13 residues. Germline V gives CDR1 MNHNS, CDR2 SASEGT. V shed 6 bases and J shed 7 bases, with 15 bases lying between them.

The chain combines TRBV5-1 with TRBJ2-5, with 7 bases identical to TRBD1. CDR3 length: 15 residues. The V segment lost 2 bases and the J segment 0 bases; nucleotides outside the gene matches: 4. Germline V CDR1 and CDR2: SGHRS, YFSETQ. The DNA for the CDR3 is TGCGCCAGCAGCTTAATGGGACAGTACCAAGAGACCCAGTACTTC. It yields the protein CASSLMGQYQETQYF.

The gene calls are TRBV6-6 and TRBJ2-5; TRBD2 agrees at 8 bases. This CDR3 is built from 15 residues. Germline V gives CDR1 MNHNY, CDR2 SVGAGI (reference sequence). The trim removed 6 bases at V and 5 bases at J, leaving 11 bases unmatched. The CDR3, as DNA: TGTGCCAGCAGGCAACAGCGGGAGCTTGGGGAGACCCAGTACTTC. Protein product: CASRQQRELGETQYF.

The rearrangement joins TRBV6-6 to TRBJ2-1; possible D gene TRBD2, 6 bases. The CDR3 is made up of 15 amino acids. Germline V CDR1 and CDR2: MNHNY, SVGAGI (reference sequence). Trimming shortened V by 3 bases and J by 3 bases, and 12 bases separated the two germline ends. CDR3 residues: CASSYGGTGYNEQFF. CDR3 nucleotides: TGTGCCAGCAGTTATGGCGGGACGGGCTACAATGAGCAGTTCTTC.

This chain links TRBV4-2 with TRBJ2-2, with TRBD2 identical over 12 bases. The CDR3 has 17 residues. CDR1 is LGHNA, CDR2 YNFKEQ, per germline. V lost 0 bases to trimming and J lost 8 bases; unmatched junction nucleotides: 7. The CDR3 spells CASSQEGLAGGAGELFF. The CDR3 nucleotides are TGTGCCAGCAGCCAAGAGGGGCTAGCGGGAGGGGCTGGGGAGCTGTTTTTT.

This clone occurred a few times. The chain uses TRBV9 and TRBJ2-7, with 8 bases fitting TRBD2. Trimming at V came to 0 bases and at J to 0 bases, leaving 5 bases not matched to a gene. The length of the CDR3 is 16 residues. The germline gives CDR1 SGDLS, CDR2 YYNGEE. CDR3 bases: TGTGCCAGCAGCGTAGCTCCAGCGGGAGCCTCCTACGAGCAGTACTTC. This translates into CASSVAPAGASYEQYF.

V gene TRBV28 combines with J gene TRBJ2-5; D might be TRBD2 (5 bases). Germline CDR1 reads MDHEN; CDR2 reads SYDVKM. This CDR3 is 15 amino acids long. Trimming removed 5 bases from V and 1 base from J, with 14 bases in between. This CDR3 is CASSLGLNIQETQYF. The CDR3 coding sequence is TGTGCCAGCAGTCTCGGACTTAATATCCAAGAGACCCAGTACTTC.

The chain uses TRBV6-6 and TRBJ1-2; D ambiguous. The germline CDR1 and CDR2 sequences are MNHNY and SVGAGI (reference sequence). The V and J ends lost 2 bases and 2 bases respectively, with 9 bases between them. This CDR3 has 14 residues. The CDR3 DNA sequence: TGTGCCAGCAGTTACAATGGGGTGAACTATGGCTACACCTTC. Amino acid sequence: CASSYNGVNYGYTF.

A few counts support this clone. This chain links TRBV4-2 with TRBJ2-1; 10 nucleotides agree with TRBD2. Looked up from germline, CDR1 is LGHNA and CDR2 is YNFKEQ. V shed 0 bases and J 5 bases; nucleotides not matched to a gene: 1. This CDR3 comprises 15 residues. CDR3 sequence (DNA): TGTGCCAGCAGCCAAGAAGCGGGAGGGAACAATGAGCAGTTCTTC. It codes for CASSQEAGGNNEQFF.

This clone was seen only a few times. The V call is TRBV7-9, the J call TRBJ1-4, with no clear D. The V gene lost 3 bases and the J gene lost 2 bases, with 16 bases spanning the gap. Germline V gives CDR1 SEHNR, CDR2 FQNEAQ (reference sequence). The CDR3 loop spans 17 amino acids. CDR3 amino acids: CASSFDGRLVTNEKLFF. Written as DNA, the CDR3 is TGTGCCAGCAGCTTCGACGGGAGGTTGGTCACTAATGAAAAACTGTTTTTT.

The rearrangement uses TRBV19 and TRBJ2-1; D is perhaps TRBD2 (6 bases). Germline-derived CDR1 and CDR2 are LNHDA and SQIVND (reference sequence). V gave up 5 bases and J gave up 4 bases, with 15 bases separating them. The CDR3 contains 15 residues. Here the CDR3 reads CASSPGPGLYNEQFF. For the CDR3, the DNA is TGTGCCAGTAGTCCAGGCCCCGGACTATACAATGAGCAGTTCTTC.

The chain links TRBV4-2 to TRBJ2-5; 16 bases match TRBD2. The DNA end is a closer match to TRBJ2-7, so the J assignment may be wrong. Germline V gene lookup returns CDR1 LGHNA and CDR2 YNFKEQ. The CDR3 runs to 18 residues. The CDR3 protein is CASSLGTSGRAQGNEQYF. In nucleotides, the CDR3 is TGTGCCAGCAGCCTGGGGACTAGCGGGAGGGCACAGGGAAACGAGCAGTACTTC.

In this sample, this clone turned up a few times. The rearrangement links TRBV28 to TRBJ1-3; D not resolved. The germline V and J ends were trimmed by 6 bases and 1 base, with 10 bases remaining between them. This CDR3 region has 14 residues. Germline V gene sequence: CDR1 MDHEN, CDR2 SYDVKM. The CDR3 sequence is CASRDGLSGNTIYF. The CDR3 coding sequence is TGTGCCAGCAGAGACGGACTTTCTGGAAACACCATATATTTT.

The chain links TRBV18 to TRBJ2-1; a weak D match, TRBD1 (6 bases). Germline V gene lookup returns CDR1 KGHSH and CDR2 LQKENI. Between the trimmed V and J ends, which lost 11 bases and 2 bases, there was a span of 13 bases. This CDR3 contains 13 residues. CDR3 sequence: CAGAGTTYNEQFF. The CDR3 coding sequence is TGTGCCGGCGCAGGGACAACCTACAATGAGCAGTTCTTC. The variable domain in full, completed from reference TRBV18 and TRBJ2-1, reads NAGVMQNPRHLVRRRGQEARLRCSPMKGHSHVYWYRQLPEEGLKFMVYLQKENIIDESGMPKERFSAEFPKEGPSILRIQQVVRGDSAAYFCAGAGTTYNEQFFGPGTRLTVL.